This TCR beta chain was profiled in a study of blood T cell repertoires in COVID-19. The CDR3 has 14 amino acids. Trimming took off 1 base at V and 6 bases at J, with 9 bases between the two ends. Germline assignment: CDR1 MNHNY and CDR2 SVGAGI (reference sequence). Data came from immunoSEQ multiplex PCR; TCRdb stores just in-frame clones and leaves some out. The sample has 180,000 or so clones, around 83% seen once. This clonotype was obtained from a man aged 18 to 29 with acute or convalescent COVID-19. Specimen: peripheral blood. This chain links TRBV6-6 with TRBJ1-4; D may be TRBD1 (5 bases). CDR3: CASSYLGDYEKLFF. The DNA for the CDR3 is TGTGCCAGCAGTTACTTAGGGGACTATGAAAAACTGTTTTTT.